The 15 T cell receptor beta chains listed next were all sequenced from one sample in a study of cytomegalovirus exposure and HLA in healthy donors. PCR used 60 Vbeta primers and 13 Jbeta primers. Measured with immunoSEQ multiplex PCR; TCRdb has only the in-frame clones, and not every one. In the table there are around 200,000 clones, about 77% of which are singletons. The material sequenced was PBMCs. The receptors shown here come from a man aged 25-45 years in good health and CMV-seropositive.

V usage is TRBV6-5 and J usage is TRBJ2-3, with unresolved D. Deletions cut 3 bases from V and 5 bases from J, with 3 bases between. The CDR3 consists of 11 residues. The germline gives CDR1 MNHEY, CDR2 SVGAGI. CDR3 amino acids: CASSYIDTQYF. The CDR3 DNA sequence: TGTGCCAGCAGTTATATAGATACGCAGTATTTT.

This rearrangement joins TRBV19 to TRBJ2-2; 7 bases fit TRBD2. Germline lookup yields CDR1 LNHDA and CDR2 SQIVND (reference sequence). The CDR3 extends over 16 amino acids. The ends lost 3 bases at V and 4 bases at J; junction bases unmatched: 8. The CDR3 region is CASSIHAGVSTGELFF. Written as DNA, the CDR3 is TGTGCCAGTAGTATCCATGCGGGAGTAAGCACCGGGGAGCTGTTTTTT.

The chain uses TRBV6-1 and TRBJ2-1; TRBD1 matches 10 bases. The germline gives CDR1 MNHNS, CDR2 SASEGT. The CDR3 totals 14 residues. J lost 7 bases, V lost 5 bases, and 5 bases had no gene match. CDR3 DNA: TGTGCCAGCAGTAGGGACAGGGGTAGGAATGAGCAGTTCTTC. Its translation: CASSRDRGRNEQFF.

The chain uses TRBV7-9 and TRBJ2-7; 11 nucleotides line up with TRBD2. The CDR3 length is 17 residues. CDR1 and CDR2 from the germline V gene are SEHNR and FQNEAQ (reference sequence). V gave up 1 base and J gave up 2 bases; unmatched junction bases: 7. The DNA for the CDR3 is TGTGCCAGCAGCTTAGGGGCCCTAGCGGGAGGCCCCTACGAGCAGTACTTC. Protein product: CASSLGALAGGPYEQYF.

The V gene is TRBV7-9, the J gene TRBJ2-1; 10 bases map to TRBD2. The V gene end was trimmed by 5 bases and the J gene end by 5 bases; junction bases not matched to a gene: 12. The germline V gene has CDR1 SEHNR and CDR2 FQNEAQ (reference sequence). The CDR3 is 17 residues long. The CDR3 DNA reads TGTGCCAGCAGCACTAGCGGGAAGAAGCCGGGGGACAATGAGCAGTTCTTC. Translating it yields CASSTSGKKPGDNEQFF.

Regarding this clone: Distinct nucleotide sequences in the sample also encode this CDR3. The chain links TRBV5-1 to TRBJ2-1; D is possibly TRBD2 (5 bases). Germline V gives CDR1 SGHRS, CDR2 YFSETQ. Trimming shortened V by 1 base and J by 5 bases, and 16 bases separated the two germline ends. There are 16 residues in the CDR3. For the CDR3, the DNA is TGCGCCAGCAGCTTGTTGCTAGCAGGCATGAACAATGAGCAGTTCTTC. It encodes CASSLLLAGMNNEQFF.

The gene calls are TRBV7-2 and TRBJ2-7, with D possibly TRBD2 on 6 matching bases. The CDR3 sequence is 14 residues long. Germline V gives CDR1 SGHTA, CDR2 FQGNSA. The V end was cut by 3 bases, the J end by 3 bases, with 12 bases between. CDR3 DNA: TGTGCCAGCAGCTTTAATAGCGGTCACTACGAGCAGTACTTC. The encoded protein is CASSFNSGHYEQYF.

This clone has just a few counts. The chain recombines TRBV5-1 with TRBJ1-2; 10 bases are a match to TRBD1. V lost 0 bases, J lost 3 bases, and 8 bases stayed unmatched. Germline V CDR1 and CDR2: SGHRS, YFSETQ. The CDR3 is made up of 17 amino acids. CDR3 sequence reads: CASSLVGQGLEDYGYTF. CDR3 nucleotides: TGCGCCAGCAGCTTGGTGGGACAGGGGCTAGAGGACTATGGCTACACCTTC. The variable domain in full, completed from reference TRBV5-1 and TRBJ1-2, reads KAGVTQTPRYLIKTRGQQVTLSCSPISGHRSVSWYQQTPGQGLQFLFEYFSETQRNKGNFPGRFSGRQFSNSRSEMNVSTLELGDSALYLCASSLVGQGLEDYGYTFGSGTRLTVV.

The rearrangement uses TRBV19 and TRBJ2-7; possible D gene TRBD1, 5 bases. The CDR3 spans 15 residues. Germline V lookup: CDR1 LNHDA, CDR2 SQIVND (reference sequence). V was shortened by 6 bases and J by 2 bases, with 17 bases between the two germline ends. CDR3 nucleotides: TGTGCCAGTAGACTCAGGGTAGAAGGGACCTACGAGCAGTACTTC. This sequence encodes CASRLRVEGTYEQYF.

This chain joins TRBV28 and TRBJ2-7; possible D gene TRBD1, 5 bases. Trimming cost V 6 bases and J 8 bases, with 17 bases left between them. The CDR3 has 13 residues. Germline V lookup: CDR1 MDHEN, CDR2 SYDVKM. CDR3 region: CASSPLRSGKQYF. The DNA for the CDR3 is TGTGCCAGCAGCCCTCTTCGTTCAGGGAAGCAGTACTTC.

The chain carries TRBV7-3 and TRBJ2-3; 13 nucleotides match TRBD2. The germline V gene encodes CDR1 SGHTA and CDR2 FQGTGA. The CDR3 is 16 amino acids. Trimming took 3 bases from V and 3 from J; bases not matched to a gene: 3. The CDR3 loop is CASSLVGLAGTDTQYF. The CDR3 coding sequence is TGTGCCAGCAGCTTGGTGGGACTAGCGGGAACAGATACGCAGTATTTT.

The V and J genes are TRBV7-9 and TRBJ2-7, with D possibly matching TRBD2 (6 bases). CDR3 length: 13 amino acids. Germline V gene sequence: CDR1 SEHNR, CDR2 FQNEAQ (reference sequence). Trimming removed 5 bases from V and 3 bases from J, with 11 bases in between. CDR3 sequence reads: CASSKPGDYEQYF. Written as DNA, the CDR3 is TGTGCCAGCAGCAAACCGGGAGACTACGAGCAGTACTTC.

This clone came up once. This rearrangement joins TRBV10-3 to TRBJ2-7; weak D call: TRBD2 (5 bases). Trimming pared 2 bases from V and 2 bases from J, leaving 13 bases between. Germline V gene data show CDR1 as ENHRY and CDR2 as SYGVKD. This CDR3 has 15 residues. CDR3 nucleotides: TGTGCCATCAGTGAGGCCCTGACTACGACCTACGAGCAGTACTTC. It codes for CAISEALTTTYEQYF.

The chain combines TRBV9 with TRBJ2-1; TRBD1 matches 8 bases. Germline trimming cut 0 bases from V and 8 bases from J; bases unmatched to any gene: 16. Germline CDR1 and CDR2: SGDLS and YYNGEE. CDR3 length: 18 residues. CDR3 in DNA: TGTGCCAGCAGCGTAGATCCCGGTGGCAGGGGGCGCAACCATGAGCAGTTCTTC. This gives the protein CASSVDPGGRGRNHEQFF.

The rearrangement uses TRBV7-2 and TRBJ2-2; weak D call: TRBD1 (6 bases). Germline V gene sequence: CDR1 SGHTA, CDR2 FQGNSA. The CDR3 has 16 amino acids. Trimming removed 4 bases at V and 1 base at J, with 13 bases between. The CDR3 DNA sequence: TGTGCCAGCAGCTCCGCCCGACAGGTGAACACCGGGGAGCTGTTTTTT. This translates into CASSSARQVNTGELFF.